This TCR beta chain appears in the sequencing data of a study of control samples from healthy donors and cancer patients. The method was immunoSEQ multiplex PCR; TCRdb's version includes in-frame clones alone and lacks a portion of them. The sample has 180,000 or so clones, about nine tenths seen once. V lost 3 bases and J 9 bases, leaving 12 bases between the germline ends. Germline-derived CDR1 and CDR2 are SEHNR and FQNEAQ (reference sequence). This CDR3 is 13 amino acids long. This clone was observed a single time. The V gene is TRBV7-9, the J gene TRBJ2-1; weak D call: TRBD1 (6 bases). The sample comprised blood. The source is a young woman in good health. CDR3 protein: CASSFVGGIEQFF. The CDR3 nucleotides read TGTGCCAGCAGCTTTGTAGGGGGTATTGAGCAGTTCTTC.